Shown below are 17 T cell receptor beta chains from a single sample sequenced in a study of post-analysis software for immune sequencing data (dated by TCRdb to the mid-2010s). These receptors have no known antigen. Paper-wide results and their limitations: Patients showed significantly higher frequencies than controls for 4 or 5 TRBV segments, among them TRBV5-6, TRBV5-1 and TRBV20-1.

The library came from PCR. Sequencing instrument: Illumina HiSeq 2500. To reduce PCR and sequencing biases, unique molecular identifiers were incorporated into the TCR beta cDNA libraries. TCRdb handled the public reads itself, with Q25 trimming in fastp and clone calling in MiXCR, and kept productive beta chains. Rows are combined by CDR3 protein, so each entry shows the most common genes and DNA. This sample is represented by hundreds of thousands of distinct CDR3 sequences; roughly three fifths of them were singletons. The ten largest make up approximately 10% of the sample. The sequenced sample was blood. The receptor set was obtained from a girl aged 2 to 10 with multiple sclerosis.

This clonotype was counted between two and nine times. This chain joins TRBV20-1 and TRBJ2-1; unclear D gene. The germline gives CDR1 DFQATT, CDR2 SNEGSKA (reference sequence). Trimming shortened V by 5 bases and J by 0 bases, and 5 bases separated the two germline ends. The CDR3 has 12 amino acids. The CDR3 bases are TGCAGTGCTGCCCGCTCCTACAATGAGCAGTTCTTC. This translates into CSAARSYNEQFF.

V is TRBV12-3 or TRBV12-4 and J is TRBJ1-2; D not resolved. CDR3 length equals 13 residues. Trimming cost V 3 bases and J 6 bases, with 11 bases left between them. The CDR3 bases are TGTGCCAGCAGTTTTGGGCACGTTGATGGCTACACCTTC. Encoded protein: CASSFGHVDGYTF.

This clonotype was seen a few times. CDR3 bases: TGTGCCACCAGCAGAGATCGGCAAGGAGAAGCTTTCTTT. It codes for CATSRDRQGEAFF. The chain uses TRBV15 and TRBJ1-1; D is uncertain. The V end was cut by 0 bases, the J end by 8 bases, with 10 bases between. This CDR3 is 13 amino acids long. Per germline, CDR1 LNHNV and CDR2 YYDKDF (reference sequence).

The CDR3 loop reads CASSSPSPGNEKLFF. The CDR3, as DNA: TGTGCCAGCAGCTCCCCTAGCCCAGGGAATGAAAAACTGTTTTTT. The chain employs TRBV7-2 and TRBJ1-4; D perhaps matches TRBD1 (5 bases). Trimming removed 4 bases at V and 5 bases at J, with 14 bases between. Germline V lookup: CDR1 SGHTA, CDR2 FQGNSA. The CDR3 length is 15 residues.

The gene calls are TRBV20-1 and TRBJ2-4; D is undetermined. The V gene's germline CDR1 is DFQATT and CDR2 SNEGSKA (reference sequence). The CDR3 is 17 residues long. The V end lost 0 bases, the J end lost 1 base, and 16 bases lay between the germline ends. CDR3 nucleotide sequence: TGCAGTGCTAGAGAGGGGTTTGGCCCGCTCGCCAAAAACATTCAGTACTTC. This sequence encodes CSAREGFGPLAKNIQYF.

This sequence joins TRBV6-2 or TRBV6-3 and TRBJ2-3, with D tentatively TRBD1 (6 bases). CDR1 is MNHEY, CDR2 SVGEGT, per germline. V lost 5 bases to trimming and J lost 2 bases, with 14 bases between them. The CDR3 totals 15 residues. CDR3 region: CASSNPGDLTDTQYF. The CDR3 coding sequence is TGTGCCAGCAGTAACCCAGGGGACCTCACAGATACGCAGTATTTT.

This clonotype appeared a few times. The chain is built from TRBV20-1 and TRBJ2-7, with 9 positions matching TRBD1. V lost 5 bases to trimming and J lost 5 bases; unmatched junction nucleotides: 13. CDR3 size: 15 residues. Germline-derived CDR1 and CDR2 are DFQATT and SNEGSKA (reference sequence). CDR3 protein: CSAANAGTGLDEQYF. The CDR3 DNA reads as TGCAGTGCTGCAAACGCCGGGACAGGGTTGGACGAGCAGTACTTC.

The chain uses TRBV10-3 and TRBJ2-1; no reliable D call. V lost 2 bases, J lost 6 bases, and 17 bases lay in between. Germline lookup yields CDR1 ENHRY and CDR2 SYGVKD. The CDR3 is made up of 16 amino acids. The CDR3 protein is CAISEPNSVSGNEQFF. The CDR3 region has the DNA TGTGCCATCAGTGAGCCGAATTCGGTTTCAGGCAATGAGCAGTTCTTC.

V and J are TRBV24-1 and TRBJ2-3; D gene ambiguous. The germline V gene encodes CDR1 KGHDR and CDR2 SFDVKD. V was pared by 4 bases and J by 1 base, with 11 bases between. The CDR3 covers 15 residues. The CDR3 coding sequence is TGTGCCACCAGTGACGCCTTCATCGGCACAGATACGCAGTATTTT. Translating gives CATSDAFIGTDTQYF.

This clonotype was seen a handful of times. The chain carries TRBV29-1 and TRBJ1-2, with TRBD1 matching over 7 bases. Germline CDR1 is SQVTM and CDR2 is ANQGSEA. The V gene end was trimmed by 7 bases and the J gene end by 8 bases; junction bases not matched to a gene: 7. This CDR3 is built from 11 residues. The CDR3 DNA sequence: TGCAGCGCAAACAGGGGAAGGGGCTACACCTTC. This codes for CSANRGRGYTF.

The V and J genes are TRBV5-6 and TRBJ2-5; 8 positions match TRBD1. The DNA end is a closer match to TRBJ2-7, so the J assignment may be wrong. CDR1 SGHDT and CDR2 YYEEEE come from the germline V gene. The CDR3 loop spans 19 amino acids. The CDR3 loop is CASSSRPGQAVLGLYEQYF. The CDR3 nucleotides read TGTGCCAGCAGCTCCCGGCCGGGACAGGCGGTTTTGGGACTTTACGAGCAGTACTTC.

CDR3 DNA sequence: TGTGCCAGTACCCCCCGGGGGGGTCCCACAGATACGCAGTATTTT. Translation: CASTPRGGPTDTQYF. V gene TRBV19 combines with J gene TRBJ2-3, with 8 nucleotides matching TRBD2. This CDR3 is built from 15 residues. V shed 7 bases and J 2 bases; nucleotides not matched to a gene: 8. Looked up from germline, CDR1 is LNHDA and CDR2 is SQIVND (reference sequence).

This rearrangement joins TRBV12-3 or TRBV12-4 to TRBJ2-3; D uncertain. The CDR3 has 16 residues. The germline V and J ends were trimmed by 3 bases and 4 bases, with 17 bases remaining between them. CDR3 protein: CASSFFQSRRADTQYF. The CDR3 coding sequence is TGTGCCAGCAGTTTTTTTCAATCTAGAAGGGCAGATACGCAGTATTTT.

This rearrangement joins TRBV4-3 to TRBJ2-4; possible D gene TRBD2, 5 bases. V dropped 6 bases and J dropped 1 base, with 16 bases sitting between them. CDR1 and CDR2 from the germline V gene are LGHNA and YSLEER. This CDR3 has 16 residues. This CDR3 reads CASRRGLKRAKNIQYF. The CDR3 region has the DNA TGCGCCAGCAGACGAGGATTAAAGCGGGCCAAAAACATTCAGTACTTC.

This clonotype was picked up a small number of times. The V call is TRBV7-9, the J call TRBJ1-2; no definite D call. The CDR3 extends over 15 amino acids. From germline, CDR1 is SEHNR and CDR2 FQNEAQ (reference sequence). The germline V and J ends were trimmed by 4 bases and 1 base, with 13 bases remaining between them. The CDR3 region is CASSSTSGINYGYTF. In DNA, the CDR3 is TGTGCCAGCAGCTCGACTTCCGGGATTAACTATGGCTACACCTTC.

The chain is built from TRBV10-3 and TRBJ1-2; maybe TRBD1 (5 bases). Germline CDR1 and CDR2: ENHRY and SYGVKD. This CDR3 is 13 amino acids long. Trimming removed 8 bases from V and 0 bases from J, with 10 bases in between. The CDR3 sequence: CAIVGGPNYGYTF. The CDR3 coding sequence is TGTGCCATCGTGGGGGGTCCTAACTATGGCTACACCTTC.

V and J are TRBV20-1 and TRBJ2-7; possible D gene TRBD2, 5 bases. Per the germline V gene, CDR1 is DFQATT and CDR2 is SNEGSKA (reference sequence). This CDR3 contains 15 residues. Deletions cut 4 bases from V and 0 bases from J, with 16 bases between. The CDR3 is CSATPLRAGSYEQYF. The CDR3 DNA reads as TGCAGTGCTACCCCTCTCCGGGCGGGCTCCTACGAGCAGTACTTC.